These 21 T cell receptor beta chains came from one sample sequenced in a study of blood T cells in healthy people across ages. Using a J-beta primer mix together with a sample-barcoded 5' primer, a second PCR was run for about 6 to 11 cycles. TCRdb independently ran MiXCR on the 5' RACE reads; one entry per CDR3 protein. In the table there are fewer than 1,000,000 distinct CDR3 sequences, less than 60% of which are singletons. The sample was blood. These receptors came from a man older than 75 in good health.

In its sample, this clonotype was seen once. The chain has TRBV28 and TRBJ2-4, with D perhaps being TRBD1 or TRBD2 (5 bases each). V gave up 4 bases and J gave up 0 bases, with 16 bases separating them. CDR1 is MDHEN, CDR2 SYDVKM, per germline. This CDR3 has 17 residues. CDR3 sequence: CASSSSRESLAKNIQYF. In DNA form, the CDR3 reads TGTGCCAGCAGTTCATCCAGGGAGTCCTTAGCCAAAAACATTCAGTACTTC.

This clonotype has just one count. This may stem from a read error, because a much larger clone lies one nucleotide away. CDR3 loop: CASNTVSDRLNSPLHF. The CDR3 bases are TGTGCCAGCAACACCGTCTCGGACAGGTTAAATTCACCCCTCCACTTT. The chain couples TRBV21-1 to TRBJ1-6; TRBD1 is the table's D call and was not checked against the DNA. TRBV21-1 is assigned pseudogene status. The CDR3 length is 16 residues.

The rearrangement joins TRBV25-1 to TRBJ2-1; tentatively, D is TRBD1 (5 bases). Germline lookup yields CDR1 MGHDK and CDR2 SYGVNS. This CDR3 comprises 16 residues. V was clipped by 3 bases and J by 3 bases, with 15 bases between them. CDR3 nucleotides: TGTGCCAGCAGTGAGGTGTACAAGGGGTTCTACAATGAGCAGTTCTTC. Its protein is CASSEVYKGFYNEQFF.

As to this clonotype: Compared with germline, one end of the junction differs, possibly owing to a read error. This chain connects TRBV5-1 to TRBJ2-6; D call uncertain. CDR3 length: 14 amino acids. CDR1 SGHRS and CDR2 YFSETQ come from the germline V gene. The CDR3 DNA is TGCGCCAGCAGCCGACTCTCTGGGACCAACGTCCTGACTTTC. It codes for CASSRLSGTNVLTF.

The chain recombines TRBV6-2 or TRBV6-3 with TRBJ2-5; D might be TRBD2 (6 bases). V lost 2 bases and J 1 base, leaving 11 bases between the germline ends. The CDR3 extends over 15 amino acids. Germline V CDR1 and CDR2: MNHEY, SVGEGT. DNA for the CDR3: TGTGCCAGCAGTTACGGCGGGGAAACCCAAGAGACCCAGTACTTC. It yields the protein CASSYGGETQETQYF.

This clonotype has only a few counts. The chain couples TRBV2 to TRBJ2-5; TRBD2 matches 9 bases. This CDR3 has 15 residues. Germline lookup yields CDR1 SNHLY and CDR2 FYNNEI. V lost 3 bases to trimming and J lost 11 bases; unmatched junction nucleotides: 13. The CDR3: CASSDRAGGLNLQYF. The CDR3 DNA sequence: TGTGCCAGCAGTGACCGGGCGGGAGGGTTGAATTTGCAGTACTTC. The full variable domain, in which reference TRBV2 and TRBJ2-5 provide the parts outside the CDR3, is EPEVTQTPSHQVTQMGQEVILRCVPISNHLYFYWYRQILGQKVEFLVSFYNNEISEKSEIFDDQFSVERPDGSNFTLKIRSTKLEDSAMYFCASSDRAGGLNLQYFGPGTRLLVL.

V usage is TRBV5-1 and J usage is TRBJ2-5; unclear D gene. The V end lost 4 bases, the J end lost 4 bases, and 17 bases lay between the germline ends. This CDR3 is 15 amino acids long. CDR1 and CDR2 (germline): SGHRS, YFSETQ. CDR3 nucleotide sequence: TGCGCCAGCAGCCTAAATGGACCAGGACGAGAGACCCAGTACTTC. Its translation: CASSLNGPGRETQYF.

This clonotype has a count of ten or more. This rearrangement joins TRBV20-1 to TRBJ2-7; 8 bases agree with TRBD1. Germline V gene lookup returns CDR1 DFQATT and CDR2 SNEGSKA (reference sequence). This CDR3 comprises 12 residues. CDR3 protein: CSAGQGIYEQYF. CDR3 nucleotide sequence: TGCAGCGCCGGACAGGGAATCTACGAGCAGTACTTC.

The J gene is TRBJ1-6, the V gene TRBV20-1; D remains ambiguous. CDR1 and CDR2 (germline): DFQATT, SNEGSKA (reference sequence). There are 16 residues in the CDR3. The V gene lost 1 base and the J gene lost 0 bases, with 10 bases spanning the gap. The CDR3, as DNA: TGCAGTGCTAGAGCCCTTTTGAGCTCCTATAATTCACCCCTCCACTTT. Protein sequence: CSARALLSSYNSPLHF.

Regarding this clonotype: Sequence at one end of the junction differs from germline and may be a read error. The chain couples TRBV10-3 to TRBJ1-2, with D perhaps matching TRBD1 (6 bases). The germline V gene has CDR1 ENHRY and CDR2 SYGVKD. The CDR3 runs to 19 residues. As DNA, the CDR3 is TGTGCCATCGATGACGTGGGGGCCTTCGCTACCAGAAAGAACTATGGCCACACCTTC. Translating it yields CAIDDVGAFATRKNYGHTF.

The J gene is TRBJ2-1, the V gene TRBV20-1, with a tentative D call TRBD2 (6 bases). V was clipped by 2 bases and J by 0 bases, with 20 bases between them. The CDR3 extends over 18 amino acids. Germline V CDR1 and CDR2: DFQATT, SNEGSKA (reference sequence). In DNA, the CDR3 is TGCAGTGCTAGAAAGGGCGGGGCCTCAACTCTCTCCTACAATGAGCAGTTCTTC. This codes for CSARKGGASTLSYNEQFF.

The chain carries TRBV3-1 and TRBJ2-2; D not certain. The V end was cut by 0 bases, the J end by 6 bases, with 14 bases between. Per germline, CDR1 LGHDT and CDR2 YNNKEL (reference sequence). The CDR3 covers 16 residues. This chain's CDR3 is CASSQDRLSPAGELFF. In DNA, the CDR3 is TGTGCCAGCAGCCAAGATCGGCTTTCTCCCGCCGGGGAGCTGTTTTTT.

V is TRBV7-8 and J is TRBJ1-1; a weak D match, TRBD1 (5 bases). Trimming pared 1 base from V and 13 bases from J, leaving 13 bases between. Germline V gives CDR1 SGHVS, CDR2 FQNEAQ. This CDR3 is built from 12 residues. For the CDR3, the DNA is TGTGCCAGCAGCTTAGGTTCCGGGAGGGGTTTCTTT. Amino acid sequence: CASSLGSGRGFF.

The CDR3 DNA is TGTGCCAGCAGCTTAGCGCGGAGCGGGAGTTACTACGAGCAGTACTTC. It specifies CASSLARSGSYYEQYF. The chain combines TRBV7-2 with TRBJ2-7, with 8 bases fitting TRBD2. V was pared by 0 bases and J by 3 bases, with 7 bases of the junction left unmatched. CDR1 and CDR2 (germline): SGHTA, FQGNSA. The CDR3 runs to 16 residues.

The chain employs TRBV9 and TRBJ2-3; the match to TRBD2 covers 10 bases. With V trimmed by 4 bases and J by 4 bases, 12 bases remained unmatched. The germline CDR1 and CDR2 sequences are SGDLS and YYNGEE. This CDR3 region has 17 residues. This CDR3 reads CASSPGYIAGGADTQYF. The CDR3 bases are TGTGCCAGCAGCCCAGGGTATATAGCGGGAGGCGCAGATACGCAGTATTTT.

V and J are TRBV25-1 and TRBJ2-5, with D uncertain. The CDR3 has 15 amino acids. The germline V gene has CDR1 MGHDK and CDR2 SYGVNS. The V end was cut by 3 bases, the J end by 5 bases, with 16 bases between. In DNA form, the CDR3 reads TGTGCCAGCAGTGAGCTTGGGTGGCGTGGGGAGACCCAGTACTTC. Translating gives CASSELGWRGETQYF.

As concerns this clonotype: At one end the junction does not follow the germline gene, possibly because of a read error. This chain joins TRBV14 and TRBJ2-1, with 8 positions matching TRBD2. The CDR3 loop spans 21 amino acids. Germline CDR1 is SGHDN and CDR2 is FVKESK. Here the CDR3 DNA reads TGTGTCAGCAGCCAAATAGGCTGGCAGGGCTCAGGGACTAGTGACTACAATGAGCAGTTCTTC. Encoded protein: CVSSQIGWQGSGTSDYNEQFF. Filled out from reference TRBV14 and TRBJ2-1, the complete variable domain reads EAGVTQFPSHSVIEKGQTVTLRCDPISGHDNLYWYRRVMGKEIKFLLHFVKESKQDESGMPNNRFLAERTGGTYSTLKVQPAELEDSGVYFCVSSQIGWQGSGTSDYNEQFFGPGTRLTVL.

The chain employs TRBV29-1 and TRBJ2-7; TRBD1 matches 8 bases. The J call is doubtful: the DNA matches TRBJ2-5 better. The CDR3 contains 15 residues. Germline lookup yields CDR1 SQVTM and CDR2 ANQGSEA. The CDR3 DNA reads TGCAGCGTTGAAGGGTTGACAGGGGCAGGGGAGACCCAGTACTTC. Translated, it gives CSVEGLTGAGETQYF.

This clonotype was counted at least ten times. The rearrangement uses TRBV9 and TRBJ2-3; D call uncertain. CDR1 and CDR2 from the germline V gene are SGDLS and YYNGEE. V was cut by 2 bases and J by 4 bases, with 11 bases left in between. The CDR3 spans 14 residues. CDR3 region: CASSVIASADTQYF. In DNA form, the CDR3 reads TGTGCCAGCAGCGTTATCGCGTCGGCAGATACGCAGTATTTT.

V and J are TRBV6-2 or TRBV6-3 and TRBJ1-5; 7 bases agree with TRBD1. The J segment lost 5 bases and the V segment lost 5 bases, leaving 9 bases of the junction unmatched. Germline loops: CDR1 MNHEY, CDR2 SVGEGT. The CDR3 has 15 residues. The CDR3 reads CASSDPRGGYQPQHF. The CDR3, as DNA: TGTGCCAGCAGTGACCCCAGGGGGGGATATCAGCCCCAGCATTTT.

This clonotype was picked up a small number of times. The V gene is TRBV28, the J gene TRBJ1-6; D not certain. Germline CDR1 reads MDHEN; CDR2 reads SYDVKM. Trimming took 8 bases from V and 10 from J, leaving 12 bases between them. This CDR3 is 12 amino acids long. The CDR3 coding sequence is TGTGCCAGCCAAATCTGGAACTCACCCCTCCACTTT. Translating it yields CASQIWNSPLHF.